The T cell receptor (beta chain) under discussion was sequenced for a study of blood T cell repertoires in COVID-19. As for the study in general: Italy, Spain and the United States were the sources of the convalescent and acute COVID-19 samples. In each case, the material was cDNA or gDNA derived from T cells, B-cell-depleted T cells, or PBMCs.

Repertoires were generated with immunoSEQ multiplex PCR, while TCRdb's copy carries only in-frame clones and drops some. The sample lists fewer than 30,000 clones, about 85% occurring once. This TCR derives from a man aged 50-60 years with active or convalescent COVID-19. The specimen sequenced was peripheral blood.

The CDR3 bases are TGTGCCAGTAGCGGGGACAGGGGCAATGAGCAGTTCTTC. Its protein product is CASSGDRGNEQFF. The V and J genes are TRBV19 and TRBJ2-1; 10 bases align to TRBD1. With 6 bases clipped from V and 6 bases from J, the junction kept 2 bases outside the gene matches. The CDR3 is 13 residues long. Germline values: CDR1 LNHDA, CDR2 SQIVND (reference sequence).